The 21 T cell receptor beta chains listed next were all sequenced from one sample in a study of identical twins. Each CDR3 protein gets one entry after TCRdb re-called the 5' RACE reads with MiXCR. This sample has some 710,000 distinct CDR3 sequences; around 5.7% occur once, and the top ten carry approximately 1.6%. Specimen: naive T cells sorted from blood. The source is a man younger than 35 in good health.

This clonotype has more than one count but fewer than ten. V gene TRBV7-9 combines with J gene TRBJ2-7; no reliable D call. The V gene's germline CDR1 is SEHNR and CDR2 FQNEAQ (reference sequence). Trimming removed 1 base from V and 5 bases from J, with 9 bases in between. This CDR3 has 13 amino acids. CDR3: CASSLGLGNEQYV. CDR3 in DNA: TGTGCCAGCAGCTTAGGATTAGGCAACGAGCAGTACGTC.

This clonotype was recorded a few times. This chain connects TRBV29-1 to TRBJ2-5; possible D gene TRBD1, 5 bases. The CDR3 length is 14 residues. Germline assignment: CDR1 SQVTM and CDR2 ANQGSEA. V lost 3 bases, J lost 5 bases, and 16 bases lay in between. CDR3 loop: CSVDRQTSAETQYF. CDR3 nucleotide sequence: TGCAGCGTTGATCGACAGACCTCCGCGGAGACCCAGTACTTC.

A few counts support this clonotype. The CDR3 DNA reads as TGTGCCAGCACTCCAGGGACTAGCGGGAGCTCATTCTACGAGCAGTACTTC. Translated, it gives CASTPGTSGSSFYEQYF. The chain combines TRBV2 with TRBJ2-7; 14 nucleotides match TRBD2. V gave up 7 bases and J gave up 3 bases; unmatched junction bases: 11. The CDR3 runs 17 residues. CDR1 and CDR2 (germline): SNHLY, FYNNEI.

This clonotype was counted a few times. This sequence joins TRBV7-6 and TRBJ2-2; 10 bases fit TRBD2. With 2 bases clipped from V and 2 bases from J, the junction kept 2 bases outside the gene matches. The CDR3 totals 16 residues. CDR1 and CDR2 from the germline V gene are SGHVS and FNYEAQ. The CDR3 DNA reads as TGTGCCAGCAGCTTACAACTAGCGGGAAACACCGGGGAGCTGTTTTTT. The encoded protein is CASSLQLAGNTGELFF.

V is TRBV28 and J is TRBJ1-2, with D uncertain. Trimming shortened V by 3 bases and J by 1 base, and 9 bases separated the two germline ends. Germline CDR1 MDHEN, CDR2 SYDVKM. The CDR3 totals 14 residues. The CDR3 DNA sequence: TGTGCCAGCAGTTTGGTAGGGATTAACTATGGCTACACCTTC. Translating it yields CASSLVGINYGYTF.

This chain links TRBV12-3 or TRBV12-4 with TRBJ2-5; no definite D call. CDR3 size: 13 residues. V was clipped by 8 bases and J by 5 bases, with 15 bases between them. CDR3 loop: CASLRWGSETQYF. The DNA for the CDR3 is TGTGCCAGCTTAAGGTGGGGTTCGGAGACCCAGTACTTC.

V usage is TRBV20-1 and J usage is TRBJ2-6; tentatively, D is TRBD2 (5 bases). Trimming removed 0 bases at V and 2 bases at J, with 11 bases between. Germline CDR1 is DFQATT and CDR2 is SNEGSKA (reference sequence). This CDR3 region has 16 residues. This chain's CDR3 is CSARDAERTGANVLTF. The CDR3 nucleotides read TGCAGTGCTAGAGATGCGGAGCGGACTGGGGCCAACGTCCTGACTTTC.

This clonotype was seen a handful of times. The gene calls are TRBV25-1 and TRBJ1-1, with 7 bases fitting TRBD1. Germline lookup yields CDR1 MGHDK and CDR2 SYGVNS. With 10 bases clipped from V and 4 bases from J, the junction kept 9 bases outside the gene matches. This CDR3 has 13 residues. The CDR3 sequence: CATRQGSGTEAFF. In DNA form, the CDR3 reads TGTGCCACCCGACAGGGCTCGGGCACTGAAGCTTTCTTT.

In DNA, the CDR3 is TGTGCCAGCAGCTTAACTATAGGGACAGGCACTGAAGCTTTCTTT. It codes for CASSLTIGTGTEAFF. The chain has TRBV7-2 and TRBJ1-1; TRBD1 matches at 8 bases. This CDR3 comprises 15 residues. Looked up from germline, CDR1 is SGHTA and CDR2 is FQGNSA. V lost 2 bases to trimming and J lost 4 bases; unmatched junction nucleotides: 6.

This clonotype appeared many times. The rearrangement joins TRBV7-9 to TRBJ1-2; D not certain. Germline assignment: CDR1 SEHNR and CDR2 FQNEAQ (reference sequence). The V and J ends lost 5 bases and 6 bases respectively, with 7 bases between them. The CDR3 has 11 residues. The CDR3 nucleotides are TGTGCCAGCAGCCAAATCCATGGCTACACCTTC. It yields the protein CASSQIHGYTF.

The table lists this clonotype with many counts. The chain employs TRBV24-1 and TRBJ2-3; the match to TRBD2 covers 12 bases. CDR1 KGHDR and CDR2 SFDVKD come from the germline V gene. Losses at the gene ends were 4 bases for V and 6 bases for J; bases not matched to a gene: 4. This CDR3 region has 15 residues. The CDR3 region has the DNA TGTGCCACCAGTGAGACTAGCGGGAGACGGGATACGCAGTATTTT. Translation gives CATSETSGRRDTQYF.

This clonotype has only a few counts. The chain has TRBV7-9 and TRBJ2-1; 10 bases are shared with TRBD2. The CDR3 covers 16 residues. Germline V gene sequence: CDR1 SEHNR, CDR2 FQNEAQ (reference sequence). J lost 2 bases, V lost 5 bases, and 6 bases had no gene match. CDR3 coding DNA: TGTGCCAGCAGCCAGGGACTAGCGAAGCCCTACAATGAGCAGTTCTTC. It translates to CASSQGLAKPYNEQFF.

This clonotype was seen repeatedly, ten times or more. This chain connects TRBV5-5 to TRBJ1-5; maybe TRBD1 (6 bases). V dropped 0 bases and J dropped 7 bases, with 11 bases sitting between them. Germline CDR1 reads SGHKS; CDR2 reads YYEKEE (reference sequence). The CDR3 totals 14 residues. The CDR3 region is CASSLVQGRQPQHF. CDR3 bases: TGTGCCAGCAGCTTGGTGCAGGGGAGGCAGCCCCAGCATTTT.

The chain couples TRBV20-1 to TRBJ2-1, with D unclear. The CDR3 runs to 15 residues. V lost 2 bases, J lost 2 bases, and 13 bases lay in between. Germline V CDR1 and CDR2: DFQATT, SNEGSKA (reference sequence). The CDR3 bases are TGCAGTGCTAGATCTTGGGGTTCCCCCTACAATGAGCAGTTCTTC. This translates into CSARSWGSPYNEQFF.

This clonotype was picked up many times. The chain joins TRBV7-9 to TRBJ2-2, with 9 bases that match TRBD2. The CDR3 is 15 residues long. J gave up 7 bases and V 5 bases, and 8 bases lay outside the gene matches. Germline values: CDR1 SEHNR, CDR2 FQNEAQ (reference sequence). CDR3 nucleotides: TGTGCCAGCAGCGAAGCTAGCGGGATCATCGGGGAGCTGTTTTTT. This gives the protein CASSEASGIIGELFF.

This clonotype has at least ten counts. V gene TRBV28 combines with J gene TRBJ2-7; 8 bases line up with TRBD1. The germline gives CDR1 MDHEN, CDR2 SYDVKM. J gave up 6 bases and V 5 bases, and 6 bases lay outside the gene matches. The CDR3 totals 13 residues. The CDR3 protein is CASSGQGWGEQYF. The CDR3 DNA sequence: TGTGCCAGCAGTGGACAGGGTTGGGGCGAGCAGTACTTC.

This clonotype has a count of ten or more. The J gene is TRBJ1-1, the V gene TRBV20-1; TRBD1 matches 7 bases. The CDR3 totals 14 residues. Germline CDR1 is DFQATT and CDR2 is SNEGSKA (reference sequence). Germline trimming cut 3 bases from V and 0 bases from J; bases unmatched to any gene: 4. The CDR3 is CSASRDSLNTEAFF. The DNA for the CDR3 is TGCAGTGCTAGCCGGGACAGTTTGAACACTGAAGCTTTCTTT.

The table lists this clonotype with many counts. This sequence joins TRBV3-1 and TRBJ1-1, with TRBD1 matching 7 bases. This CDR3 contains 14 residues. The V and J ends lost 3 bases and 5 bases, in that order; junction bases with no gene match: 6. The germline V gene encodes CDR1 LGHDT and CDR2 YNNKEL (reference sequence). CDR3 sequence: CASSQSTGWTEAFF. DNA for the CDR3: TGTGCCAGCAGCCAGTCGACAGGGTGGACTGAAGCTTTCTTT.

This clonotype was found many times. V is TRBV27 and J is TRBJ2-3; 10 nucleotides align to TRBD2. CDR3 length: 16 residues. Germline V gene data show CDR1 as MNHEY and CDR2 as SMNVEV (reference sequence). The J segment lost 6 bases and the V segment lost 8 bases, leaving 14 bases of the junction unmatched. CDR3 sequence: CASRSGSGRARDTQYF. For the CDR3, the DNA is TGTGCCAGCCGGTCCGGGAGCGGGAGGGCCCGGGATACGCAGTATTTT.

The sample holds many counts of this clonotype. The chain is built from TRBV6-5 and TRBJ2-2, with 9 nucleotides matching TRBD2. Germline V lookup: CDR1 MNHEY, CDR2 SVGAGI. The CDR3 has 15 amino acids. V was clipped by 3 bases and J by 3 bases; unmatched bases: 2. CDR3 sequence reads: CASSYGTSHTGELFF. The CDR3 DNA sequence: TGTGCCAGCAGTTATGGGACTAGCCACACCGGGGAGCTGTTTTTT.

The chain joins TRBV28 to TRBJ1-3; TRBD1 might be the D (6 bases). V lost 5 bases to trimming and J lost 7 bases, with 12 bases between them. From germline, CDR1 is MDHEN and CDR2 SYDVKM. The CDR3 sequence is 13 residues long. CDR3 DNA sequence: TGTGCCAGCAGTACAGACAGGTGGAACACCATATATTTT. Its protein product is CASSTDRWNTIYF.